This T cell receptor (beta chain) appears in the sequencing data of a study of blood T cells in healthy people across ages (dated by TCRdb to about 2015). Regarding the complete study: In model experiments, template switching captured about one uniquely barcoded TCR beta cDNA molecule for every two T cells. To avoid experimental bias, donors of different ages were randomly spread across the sequencing lanes. Four age groups were formed from the donors: young (average about 17 years), middle-aged (more than 35), aged (approximately 60) and long-lived (around 80). Age-related changes in TCR beta repertoire diversity were measured in the study by deep sequencing normalized with unique cDNA molecular identifiers. Using the same blood draw, the study looked at two additional independent replicas of 1 million unique cDNA reads for two donors, one aged 18 to 29 and the other aged 80 or older.

CDR1 and CDR2 were assigned from the germline V gene (reference sequence) as SGHKS and YYEKEE. Here V drops 4 bases and J drops 11 bases, and the junction holds 10 bases not matched to any gene. The CDR3 spans 13 residues, from the cysteine through the phenylalanine. Just the 39-base CDR3 DNA is kept, in frame starting at base 1. Study-wide findings and limitations: Since profiling was done on bulk unsorted PBMCs, naive and antigen-experienced compartments could not be conclusively compared. Observed TCR beta diversity per million T cells fell roughly linearly with age, and a significant reduction was already apparent by age roughly 40. Estimates of total diversity based on one million sequenced T cells were considered lower bounds and underestimates. There was a strong correlation between observed TCR beta diversity and the percentage of naive T cells measured by flow cytometry. Compared with the aged group, the long-lived group had more naive CD4+ T cells, fewer expanded clones and increased TCR diversity, a pattern suggesting age selection. Because donor CMV infection status was unknown, age-related changes in expanded clonotypes were potentially confounded.

Receptors were amplified or captured by 5' RACE. This sample was sequenced with an Illumina HiSeq 2500. The second PCR ran for roughly 7 to 11 cycles and used a J-beta primer mix along with a sample-barcoded 5' primer. A unique molecular identifier was introduced onto each TCR beta cDNA molecule by a template-switch 5' adaptor carrying 12 random nucleotides. Each sample yielded at least 3 million CDR3-containing paired-end reads. The Mint cDNA synthesis kit, primed by a TRBC-specific oligonucleotide, was used to synthesize first-strand cDNA from all RNA. Following uracil-DNA glycosylase treatment, all cDNA underwent a first 18-cycle PCR with the universal primers M1SS and BC2_uni_R. Concerning the study's data processing: Each sample was normalized by randomly selecting 1 million high-quality reads, each carrying a distinct molecular identifier. Instead of being binned into consensus sequences, reads with shared molecular identifiers were discarded. MiTCR, with a Q25 quality threshold and the strictest error-elimination algorithm, was used for CDR3 identification, clonotype clustering and error correction. A nonparametric unseen species model using Euler transformation provided a lower-bound estimate of total TCR beta diversity. Through fastp at Q25 and MiXCR, TCRdb rebuilt clones from the public reads, retaining in-frame beta chains. A single entry per CDR3 protein holds the most common genes and DNA from its merged rows. The authors' filters were not applied to this entry. Across this sample there are roughly 720,000 distinct CDR3 sequences, with less than 70% seen only once. The leading ten clones occupy around 40% of the sample.

Donors were a few dozen systemically healthy Caucasian individuals from Russia aged roughly 6 to 100 years. Each donor gave approximately 10 milliliters of peripheral blood, collected into EDTA-treated Vacutainer tubes. Ficoll-Paque density-gradient centrifugation was used to isolate PBMCs, with at least 6 million obtained per sample. Trizol reagent was used to extract total RNA from PBMCs, with at least 6 micrograms per sample. For every donor, an aliquot of PBMCs went through flow cytometry to measure the percentages of naive CD45RAhigh/CD27high T cells. Note on this clonotype: Its target antigen remains unknown. One base away there is no much larger clone; base qualities are not given.

Sequencing was carried out using blood. The receptor comes from a man at least 80 years old in good health. The sequence joins TRBV5-5 to TRBJ1-2; TRBD1 aligns with 8 central bases. The CDR3 has the sequence CASSVAETGAYTF. The DNA sequence is as follows: TGTGCCAGCAGCGTGGCCGAGACAGGGGCGTACACCTTC.